A single sample gave rise to the 27 T cell receptor beta chains below, sequenced in a study of beta chain features in type 1 diabetes. Expressed TCRB transcripts were sequenced after all isolated RNA was converted to cDNA. TCRdb keeps only in-frame clones here, not all; method: immunoSEQ multiplex PCR. The sample holds about 900,000 clones, 15% to 20% seen once. Sequenced: naive CD4+ T cells from blood. The receptor set was obtained from a woman aged 18-30 years in good health.

This clone showed up just a few times. The chain employs TRBV9 and TRBJ2-1; tentatively, D is TRBD2 (5 bases). The CDR3 has 16 amino acids. V lost 0 bases to trimming and J lost 0 bases, with 10 bases between them. Per the germline V gene, CDR1 is SGDLS and CDR2 is YYNGEE. The CDR3: CASSVGGSYSYNEQFF. CDR3 nucleotides: TGTGCCAGCAGCGTAGGTGGGAGCTACTCCTACAATGAGCAGTTCTTC.

The chain recombines TRBV30 with TRBJ1-4; the D is unclear. The CDR3 sequence is 15 residues long. The V gene lost 0 bases and the J gene lost 4 bases, with 12 bases spanning the gap. Germline assignment: CDR1 GTSNPN and CDR2 SVGIG (reference sequence). The CDR3 nucleotides are TGTGCCTGGAGTGTACTACAACACGATAATGAAAAACTGTTTTTT. Protein: CAWSVLQHDNEKLFF. Combining the CDR3 with reference TRBV30 and TRBJ1-4 gives the whole variable domain SQTIHQWPATLVQPVGSPLSLECTVEGTSNPNLYWYRQAAGRGLQLLFYSVGIGQISSEVPQNLSASRPQDRQFILSSKKLLLSDSGFYLCAWSVLQHDNEKLFFGSGTQLSVL.

The chain carries TRBV5-6 and TRBJ2-7; no firm D call. The CDR3 spans 15 residues. Looked up from germline, CDR1 is SGHDT and CDR2 is YYEEEE. V lost 3 bases and J 0 bases, leaving 13 bases between the germline ends. The CDR3 bases are TGTGCCAGCAGCTGGGGTCGTGTAAGCTCCTACGAGCAGTACTTC. Amino acids: CASSWGRVSSYEQYF.

This clone was recorded a few times. The CDR3: CASSPQIRRGIEQYF. CDR3 nucleotides: TGTGCCAGTAGCCCACAAATTCGGCGGGGCATCGAGCAGTACTTC. The V call is TRBV19, the J call TRBJ2-7; D is perhaps TRBD2 (6 bases). The ends were cut back, 6 bases at V and 6 bases at J, with 21 bases in the middle. CDR3 size: 15 residues. The V gene's germline CDR1 is LNHDA and CDR2 SQIVND (reference sequence).

The chain links TRBV18 to TRBJ2-4; D possibly corresponds to TRBD1 (8 bases). The CDR3 spans 17 residues. Germline values: CDR1 KGHSH, CDR2 LQKENI. Trimming shortened V by 3 bases and J by 9 bases, and 24 bases separated the two germline ends. CDR3 DNA: TGTGCCAGCTCACCTTGGACAGGGCTTCGCGAGCGGGGCATTCAGTACTTC. This translates into CASSPWTGLRERGIQYF.

The V call is TRBV18, the J call TRBJ2-4, with D maybe TRBD2 (6 bases). This CDR3 has 15 residues. V lost 5 bases and J 8 bases, leaving 19 bases between the germline ends. Germline values: CDR1 KGHSH, CDR2 LQKENI. CDR3 region: CASSSGGGKADIQYF. Here the CDR3 DNA reads TGTGCCAGCTCATCCGGGGGAGGCAAGGCGGACATTCAGTACTTC.

The rearrangement links TRBV18 to TRBJ2-7, with TRBD2 identical over 12 bases. Germline-derived CDR1 and CDR2 are KGHSH and LQKENI. The CDR3 contains 15 residues. V was pared by 6 bases and J by 7 bases, with 10 bases of the junction left unmatched. CDR3 in amino acids: CASSPRLAGVREQYF. The CDR3 DNA reads as TGTGCCAGCTCGCCGAGACTAGCGGGAGTTCGGGAGCAGTACTTC.

This chain connects TRBV27 to TRBJ2-7; the D gene is possibly TRBD2 (5 bases). The CDR3 spans 13 residues. Germline values: CDR1 MNHEY, CDR2 SMNVEV (reference sequence). Between the trimmed V and J ends, which lost 8 bases and 3 bases, there was a span of 14 bases. The CDR3 loop reads CASPGLGFYEQYF. CDR3 DNA: TGTGCCAGCCCAGGACTTGGTTTCTACGAGCAGTACTTC.

This clone occurred a few times. The gene calls are TRBV28 and TRBJ2-4, with TRBD2 matching over 9 bases. The CDR3 extends over 18 amino acids. Germline CDR1 MDHEN, CDR2 SYDVKM. The V segment lost 5 bases and the J segment 1 base; nucleotides outside the gene matches: 12. CDR3 region: CASSPVIAGAWAKNIQYF. The DNA for the CDR3 is TGTGCCAGCAGTCCCGTGATAGCGGGAGCCTGGGCCAAAAACATTCAGTACTTC.

This clone was seen a single time. At one boundary the junction diverges from the germline segment, which might be a read error. The J gene is TRBJ2-7, the V gene TRBV7-9, with D possibly matching TRBD1 (5 bases). CDR1 and CDR2 (germline): SEHNR, FQNEAQ (reference sequence). CDR3 size: 14 residues. The CDR3 sequence is CASSLHRTSFEQYF. The CDR3 nucleotides are TGTGCCAGCAGCCTCCACAGGACCTCCTTCGAGCAGTACTTC.

The chain has TRBV21-1 and TRBJ2-7; the table's D call, TRBD1, has no DNA check behind it. TRBV21-1 corresponds to a pseudogene. The length of the CDR3 is 15 residues. Here the CDR3 DNA reads TGTGCCAGCAGCAAAAGGAGGACAGACTCCTACGAGCAGTACTTC. Encoded protein: CASSKRRTDSYEQYF.

The genes are TRBV27 and TRBJ2-5, with TRBD1 matching 9 bases. The length of the CDR3 is 15 residues. Germline CDR1 reads MNHEY; CDR2 reads SMNVEV (reference sequence). V gave up 4 bases and J gave up 4 bases; unmatched junction bases: 7. This chain's CDR3 is CASSSGDRAGETQYF. In nucleotides, the CDR3 is TGTGCCAGCAGTTCGGGGGACAGGGCTGGAGAGACCCAGTACTTC.

This clone was counted at least ten times. J is TRBJ1-4 and V is TRBV28, with D maybe TRBD1 (5 bases). CDR1 MDHEN and CDR2 SYDVKM come from the germline V gene. The CDR3 runs 10 residues. The V and J ends lost 8 bases and 12 bases respectively, with 10 bases between them. Here the CDR3 reads CASGKQELFF. CDR3 DNA: TGTGCCAGCGGAAAACAGGAACTGTTTTTT.

In its sample, this clone was seen a few times. The V and J genes are TRBV11-2 and TRBJ1-1, with D hard to call. Trimming took 5 bases from V and 2 from J, leaving 9 bases between them. Germline loops: CDR1 SGHAT, CDR2 FQNNGV. The CDR3 contains 13 residues. The CDR3 protein is CASSPIFNTEAFF. CDR3 sequence (DNA): TGTGCCAGCAGCCCCATATTTAACACTGAAGCTTTCTTT.

This clone came up a few times. The chain uses TRBV18 and TRBJ2-1, with D tentatively TRBD1 (5 bases). Trimming removed 2 bases at V and 4 bases at J, with 15 bases between. The CDR3 has 16 residues. Germline CDR1 is KGHSH and CDR2 is LQKENI. This CDR3 is CASSPGAVDGYNEQFF. The CDR3 DNA follows: TGTGCCAGCTCACCAGGGGCCGTAGACGGATACAATGAGCAGTTCTTC.

In its sample, this clone was seen a few times. The J gene is TRBJ2-5, the V gene TRBV15, with D maybe TRBD2 (6 bases). The V gene's germline CDR1 is LNHNV and CDR2 YYDKDF (reference sequence). This CDR3 is built from 16 residues. V lost 1 base, J lost 4 bases, and 16 bases lay in between. The CDR3 region is CATSRVIPLAVETQYF. The CDR3 DNA reads as TGTGCCACCAGCAGAGTTATCCCACTAGCAGTAGAGACCCAGTACTTC.

The chain combines TRBV7-2 with TRBJ2-5; 7 positions match TRBD2. Trimming at V came to 2 bases and at J to 0 bases, leaving 6 bases not matched to a gene. CDR3 length equals 16 residues. Germline V gives CDR1 SGHTA, CDR2 FQGNSA. The chain's CDR3 is CASSLQAAGNQETQYF. The CDR3 DNA reads TGTGCCAGCAGCTTACAGGCAGCGGGGAACCAAGAGACCCAGTACTTC. Full variable domain (missing parts from reference TRBV7-2 and TRBJ2-5): GAGVSQSPSNKVTEKGKDVELRCDPISGHTALYWYRQSLGQGLEFLIYFQGNSAPDKSGLPSDRFSAERTGGSVSTLTIQRTQQEDSAVYLCASSLQAAGNQETQYFGPGTRLLVL.

The chain links TRBV21-1 to TRBJ2-2; whether TRBD1, the table's D call, matches the DNA was not checked. TRBV21-1 is a pseudogene locus. The CDR3 runs to 18 residues. The CDR3 loop is CASSKGTARCLDTGELFF. The CDR3 bases are TGTGCCAGCAGCAAAGGGACAGCCAGGTGTCTCGACACCGGGGAGCTGTTTTTT.

This clone was picked up a small number of times. The rearrangement joins TRBV6-5 to TRBJ2-5; possible D gene TRBD2, 5 bases. Germline CDR1 is MNHEY and CDR2 is SVGAGI. V lost 6 bases and J 0 bases, leaving 8 bases between the germline ends. The CDR3 sequence is 13 residues long. In DNA form, the CDR3 reads TGTGCCAGCAGGCACGGGAACCAAGAGACCCAGTACTTC. This encodes CASRHGNQETQYF.

This clone turned up a few times. The chain links TRBV5-6 to TRBJ1-1; 7 bases align to TRBD1. CDR3 length equals 14 residues. CDR1 is SGHDT and CDR2 is YYEEEE in the germline V gene. Unmatched junction bases numbered 5, after V lost 4 bases and J lost 2 bases. CDR3 DNA: TGTGCCAGCAGCAATGGACAGGCTAACACTGAAGCTTTCTTT. It specifies CASSNGQANTEAFF.

This clone occurred a few times. This sequence joins TRBV6-6 and TRBJ2-7; TRBD1 aligns across 8 bases. CDR1 and CDR2 from the germline V gene are MNHNY and SVGAGI (reference sequence). The CDR3 extends over 14 amino acids. The J segment lost 3 bases and the V segment lost 7 bases, leaving 8 bases of the junction unmatched. Here the CDR3 DNA reads TGTGCCAGCAAGAGCCCGGGACAGGTCTACGAGCAGTACTTC. Its protein product is CASKSPGQVYEQYF.

CDR3 in DNA: TGTGCCAGCGAAGAGTTCGGGACGAACACCGGGGAGCTGTTTTTT. Translating it yields CASEEFGTNTGELFF. The rearrangement joins TRBV28 to TRBJ2-2; D is perhaps TRBD2 (5 bases). Trimming removed 8 bases at V and 0 bases at J, with 13 bases between. Germline V gene data show CDR1 as MDHEN and CDR2 as SYDVKM. The CDR3 extends over 15 amino acids.

The rearrangement joins TRBV7-2 to TRBJ1-2, with 12 bases aligning to TRBD1. Losses at the gene ends were 2 bases for V and 4 bases for J; bases not matched to a gene: 5. Per the germline V gene, CDR1 is SGHTA and CDR2 is FQGNSA. CDR3 length equals 16 residues. The chain's CDR3 is CASSLLGTGGTYGYTF. The CDR3 nucleotides read TGTGCCAGCAGCTTATTGGGGACAGGGGGCACCTATGGCTACACCTTC.

As to this clone: This sample also contains other DNA sequences that code for the same CDR3. The chain carries TRBV18 and TRBJ1-5; weak D call: TRBD1 (5 bases). Germline-derived CDR1 and CDR2 are KGHSH and LQKENI. The length of the CDR3 is 13 residues. V gave up 4 bases and J gave up 5 bases, with 9 bases separating them. The CDR3 here is CASSRGRDQPQHF. CDR3 sequence (DNA): TGTGCCAGCTCACGTGGCAGGGATCAGCCCCAGCATTTT.

This clone was seen more than once but under ten times. This chain links TRBV5-8 with TRBJ2-3; tentative D call: TRBD1 (6 bases). Between the trimmed V and J ends, which lost 4 bases and 0 bases, there was a span of 18 bases. This CDR3 region has 17 residues. Germline CDR1 SGHTS, CDR2 YDEGEE. This chain's CDR3 is CASSPYHRVGSTDTQYF. CDR3 coding DNA: TGTGCCAGCAGCCCGTACCACAGGGTCGGAAGCACAGATACGCAGTATTTT. Drawing the rest from reference TRBV5-8 and TRBJ2-3, the complete variable domain is EAGVTQSPTHLIKTRGQQATLRCSPISGHTSVYWYQQALGLGLQFLLWYDEGEERNRGNFPPRFSGRQFPNYSSELNVNALELEDSALYLCASSPYHRVGSTDTQYFGPGTRLTVL.

This clone was counted only a few times. The chain joins TRBV4-2 to TRBJ2-2; D not resolved. The CDR3 is 18 residues long. Germline loops: CDR1 LGHNA, CDR2 YNFKEQ. V was clipped by 0 bases and J by 6 bases, with 20 bases between them. The CDR3, as DNA: TGTGCCAGCAGCCAAGAAACTATGCAGAGTTGGTTTCCCGGGGAGCTGTTTTTT. Translated: CASSQETMQSWFPGELFF.

The rearrangement joins TRBV9 to TRBJ2-6, with D possibly being TRBD2 (5 bases). The CDR3 loop spans 16 amino acids. Germline V gene sequence: CDR1 SGDLS, CDR2 YYNGEE. The V end lost 3 bases, the J end lost 4 bases, and 14 bases lay between the germline ends. CDR3 sequence reads: CASSGGLLAGANVLTF. The CDR3 DNA reads as TGTGCCAGCAGCGGCGGACTTCTCGCAGGGGCCAACGTCCTGACTTTC.